The next 15 T cell receptor beta chains were all read from a single sample in a study of CD8 T cells in ankylosing spondylitis. TCRdb redid the calling of the 5' RACE reads with MiXCR, one entry per CDR3 protein. The table records a few hundred thousand distinct CDR3 sequences, approximately 20% of them present only once. Sequenced material: blood, either unsorted or a sorted T cell fraction (not recorded which). The origin of the receptors is a male donor with ankylosing spondylitis or in good health (not recorded which).

The V and J genes are TRBV7-9 and TRBJ1-4; TRBD1 aligns across 7 bases. CDR1 is SEHNR and CDR2 is FQNEAQ in the germline V gene (reference sequence). The V segment lost 4 bases and the J segment 8 bases; nucleotides outside the gene matches: 7. The CDR3 length is 14 residues. CDR3 residues: CASSWDSEKEKLFF. The CDR3 region has the DNA TGTGCCAGCAGCTGGGACAGCGAGAAGGAAAAACTGTTTTTT.

The DNA of the CDR3 is TGTGCCAGCAGAAAACGGGACAGGGGAGCAGATACGCAGTATTTT. Protein product: CASRKRDRGADTQYF. V is TRBV6-1 and J is TRBJ2-3; 10 positions match TRBD1. The germline V gene has CDR1 MNHNS and CDR2 SASEGT. The V gene end was trimmed by 6 bases and the J gene end by 4 bases; junction bases not matched to a gene: 7. This CDR3 is built from 15 residues.

This clonotype was observed a handful of times. The chain couples TRBV5-6 to TRBJ2-5; no definite D call. The CDR3 has 13 residues. The germline V gene has CDR1 SGHDT and CDR2 YYEEEE. The V end was cut by 3 bases, the J end by 3 bases, with 9 bases between. The CDR3 DNA is TGTGCCAGCAGCTGGGATATGAAAGAGACCCAGTACTTC. This codes for CASSWDMKETQYF.

The table lists this clonotype with a few counts. The chain joins TRBV20-1 to TRBJ2-1; D may be TRBD2 (5 bases). Germline CDR1 is DFQATT and CDR2 is SNEGSKA (reference sequence). CDR3 length: 12 amino acids. Deletions cut 7 bases from V and 3 bases from J, with 10 bases between. CDR3 in amino acids: CSGWENYNEQFF. The CDR3, as DNA: TGCAGTGGTTGGGAGAACTACAATGAGCAGTTCTTC.

This clonotype was seen more than once but under ten times. V gene TRBV27 combines with J gene TRBJ2-3; D gene unclear. CDR3 length: 13 residues. Per the germline V gene, CDR1 is MNHEY and CDR2 is SMNVEV (reference sequence). Trimming took 4 bases from V and 6 from J, leaving 11 bases between them. CDR3 amino acids: CASSWAPRDTQYF. The CDR3 DNA is TGTGCCAGCAGTTGGGCCCCCAGGGATACGCAGTATTTT.

V gene TRBV24-1 combines with J gene TRBJ2-2, with TRBD1 identical over 10 bases. V shed 9 bases, J shed 0 bases, and the junction held 3 bases outside the gene matches. In germline, CDR1 is KGHDR, CDR2 SFDVKD. CDR3 length: 15 residues. CDR3 sequence: CATGDRGPNTGELFF. In DNA form, the CDR3 reads TGTGCCACCGGCGACAGGGGGCCGAACACCGGGGAGCTGTTTTTT.

This clonotype was recorded a few times. V gene TRBV20-1 combines with J gene TRBJ2-3; 10 positions agree with TRBD1. The ends lost 6 bases at V and 0 bases at J; junction bases unmatched: 6. This CDR3 is built from 15 residues. CDR1 is DFQATT, CDR2 SNEGSKA, per germline (reference sequence). The CDR3 nucleotides are TGCAGTGCGGCTCGGACAGGGGGGAGCACAGATACGCAGTATTTT. This gives the protein CSAARTGGSTDTQYF.

The J gene is TRBJ2-2, the V gene TRBV5-6; 14 bases are a match to TRBD2. Germline-derived CDR1 and CDR2 are SGHDT and YYEEEE. The junction had 0 bases not matched to a gene; V was cut back by 5 bases and J by 6 bases. The CDR3 is 14 amino acids. CDR3: CASRTSGGAGELFF. CDR3 nucleotide sequence: TGTGCCAGCAGGACTAGCGGGGGGGCCGGGGAGCTGTTTTTT.

V is TRBV28 and J is TRBJ2-7; D may be TRBD1 (6 bases). The length of the CDR3 is 11 residues. Germline-derived CDR1 and CDR2 are MDHEN and SYDVKM. The CDR3 DNA sequence: TGTGCCAGCAGCCAGGGCGACAGGACCCATGTC. Amino acid sequence: CASSQGDRTHV.

This clonotype has more than one count but fewer than ten. The chain uses TRBV20-1 and TRBJ1-2, with a weak D call TRBD1 (5 bases). V lost 3 bases and J 2 bases, leaving 10 bases between the germline ends. Germline V lookup: CDR1 DFQATT, CDR2 SNEGSKA (reference sequence). This CDR3 comprises 13 residues. CDR3 amino acids: CSARAGTNYGYTF. The CDR3 DNA follows: TGCAGTGCTAGGGCAGGGACCAACTATGGCTACACCTTC.

This clonotype was seen a few times. The rearrangement joins TRBV5-1 to TRBJ1-1, with 8 bases matching TRBD1. J was trimmed by 4 bases and V by 3 bases; bases with no gene match: 8. Germline CDR1 SGHRS, CDR2 YFSETQ. This CDR3 has 15 amino acids. CDR3 sequence: CASSYRTGWGTEAFF. The CDR3 bases are TGCGCCAGCAGCTACCGGACAGGGTGGGGCACTGAAGCTTTCTTT.

The CDR3 DNA follows: TGTGCCAGCAGCCATCTCGAAGGAGCCAAAAACATTCAGTACTTC. Its translation: CASSHLEGAKNIQYF. The chain joins TRBV7-8 to TRBJ2-4; the D is unclear. The CDR3 spans 15 residues. The V gene lost 5 bases and the J gene lost 0 bases, with 11 bases spanning the gap. Per germline, CDR1 SGHVS and CDR2 FQNEAQ.

In this sample, this clonotype turned up many times. This chain connects TRBV20-1 to TRBJ2-1, with a possible D match to TRBD1 (6 bases). Germline V lookup: CDR1 DFQATT, CDR2 SNEGSKA (reference sequence). The CDR3 sequence is 14 residues long. The ends were cut back, 4 bases at V and 0 bases at J, with 10 bases in the middle. The CDR3 spells CSANRDTSYNEQFF. The CDR3 DNA sequence: TGCAGTGCTAACCGGGACACCTCCTACAATGAGCAGTTCTTC.

This clonotype was recorded many times. The chain is built from TRBV29-1 and TRBJ1-3; D may be TRBD1 (5 bases). Germline values: CDR1 SQVTM, CDR2 ANQGSEA. V was clipped by 6 bases and J by 1 base, with 10 bases between them. This CDR3 contains 13 residues. CDR3 region: CSVARQSGNTIYF. The CDR3 DNA is TGCAGCGTCGCCCGACAGTCTGGAAACACCATATATTTT.

This clonotype was picked up a small number of times. V gene TRBV5-5 combines with J gene TRBJ2-2, with 9 bases aligning to TRBD1. The CDR3 covers 16 residues. J lost 3 bases, V lost 3 bases, and 6 bases had no gene match. Per the germline V gene, CDR1 is SGHKS and CDR2 is YYEKEE (reference sequence). The CDR3 region is CASSWGDRAHTGELFF. CDR3 DNA: TGTGCCAGCAGCTGGGGGGACAGGGCACACACCGGGGAGCTGTTTTTT.